What follows is one TCR beta chain and its context. This entry belongs to a study of cytomegalovirus exposure and HLA in healthy donors. The V gene end was trimmed by 6 bases and the J gene end by 10 bases; junction bases not matched to a gene: 23. Germline V lookup: CDR1 SGHVS, CDR2 FQNEAQ. The CDR3 contains 17 residues. A multiplex PCR was run with 60 Vbeta primers and 13 Jbeta primers. Original methodology: About 12 million shared chains were among the 60 million to 80 million unique TCR beta chains that a later analysis counted. Assay: immunoSEQ multiplex PCR; the TCRdb copy retains only in-frame clones and omits some. For V, J and clone size, that table is used; D and trimming come from the DNA. The sample carries 85,000 to 100,000 clones, 84% recorded once.

The TCR sequence derives from a woman aged 18-35 years in good health and CMV-seropositive. The rearrangement links TRBV7-8 to TRBJ2-7; 8 positions match TRBD2. Input material: PBMCs. CDR3 in amino acids: CASRLSDIAGSHNFQYF. In DNA, the CDR3 is TGTGCCAGCAGGTTATCGGATATAGCGGGAAGTCACAATTTTCAGTACTTC.